This paragraph covers one T cell receptor (beta chain) sequence. This clone has more than one count but fewer than ten. Its antigen is currently not known. Base qualities are missing; no much larger clone stands one base away. This entry belongs to a study of memory CD4+ T cells and cytomegalovirus serostatus (dated 2019 in TCRdb). As for the study more broadly: The cohort included around 35 healthy adults from Belgium, of whom 9 were CMV seropositive and some 24 were CMV seronegative. To replicate a published TCR-based CMV serostatus classifier, the study sequenced CD4+ memory TCRbeta repertoires from a Belgian cohort whose cytomegalovirus serostatus was known. On the study overall, not on this receptor specifically: The original-framework classifier achieved a median bootstrapped AUC of approximately 0.95 with a 95% CI of 0.76-1.00 on the Belgian cohort. For CMV serostatus prediction, a median bootstrapped AUC of 0.95 was reached with the original framework, and a median bootstrapped AUC of roughly 0.92 was reached with a US-trained random forest. Only CD4+CD45RO+ memory cells were sequenced, unlike the original study, which covered naive and memory CD4+ and CD8+ populations. The results were interpreted as suggesting that the CMV-associated TCR signature is largely present in the CD4+ memory repertoire. Of more than 150 previously reported CMV-associated TCRbeta sequences, some 67 appeared in the CD4+ memory repertoires, each in one to five individuals.

The CDR3 sequence holds 15 residues, the cysteine and phenylalanine included. The DNA shown is the 45-base CDR3, in frame from base 1. The germline V gene sets CDR1 to ENHRY and CDR2 to SYGVKD. From V the trimming removes 3 bases and from J it removes 0 bases, while the gene matches leave 4 bases of the junction unaccounted for. The Quick-DNA Microprep Kit was used to extract genomic DNA from the sorted cells. Amplification of TCRbeta DNA was done with the immunoSEQ hsTCRbeta kit, following the protocol from the manufacturer. TCRbeta libraries were sequenced on an Illumina MiSeq instrument. From the authors' description of their analysis: Following removal of out-of-frame sequences, 2.4 million or so distinct TCRbeta sequences were retained, with an average of about 61,000 per individual. Each individual was scored by the count of 150 to 200 previously reported CMV-associated TCRbeta sequences and the total productive distinct TCRbeta count. A beta-binomial model was reimplemented in Python, and scikit-learn random forests with default parameters were trained on US cohort data. Classifier performance on the Belgian cohort was reported as the median AUC with percentile confidence intervals calculated over 10,000 bootstrap iterations. Here the immuneACCESS table is served through TCRdb, limited to in-frame sequences with V and J called. Missing clones are a known gap in these copies; in checked studies unresolved V genes cover under half, and the rest lacks a known reason. V, J and clone size are taken as reported in that table, and D and trimming were inferred from the DNA itself. The sample has 45,000 to 50,000 clones on record, roughly 80% of them singletons. The biggest ten clones account for approximately 0.58% of the sample.

Single viable CD3+CD4+CD8-CD45RO+ cells were sorted as memory CD4+ T cells on a FACSAria II. CMV serostatus was assessed using a Roche Elecsys assay, by which serum IgG against CMV pp150, pp28, p38 and p52 was detected. After the samples were thawed, total CD4+ T cells were enriched through positive selection using CD4 magnetic microbeads. The samples came from a different study that was designed specifically to examine the CD4+ T cell memory repertoire. Following standard operating procedures, peripheral blood mononuclear cells were isolated and cryopreserved, while serum was kept at -80 degrees C. Staining used CD3-PerCP (BW264/56), CD4-APC (RPA-T4), CD45RO-PE (UCHT1) and CD8-Pacific Orange (3B5) antibodies, with Sytox blue excluding non-viable cells.

This clonotype was obtained from an adult in good health and CMV-seronegative. Sequenced sample: memory CD4+ T cells from blood. Recombination joined TRBV10-3 with TRBJ1-1; the central 7 bases match TRBD1. The DNA sequence reads TGTGCCATCAGTGACAGGGGGGGCATGAACACTGAAGCTTTCTTT. The resulting protein is CAISDRGGMNTEAFF.